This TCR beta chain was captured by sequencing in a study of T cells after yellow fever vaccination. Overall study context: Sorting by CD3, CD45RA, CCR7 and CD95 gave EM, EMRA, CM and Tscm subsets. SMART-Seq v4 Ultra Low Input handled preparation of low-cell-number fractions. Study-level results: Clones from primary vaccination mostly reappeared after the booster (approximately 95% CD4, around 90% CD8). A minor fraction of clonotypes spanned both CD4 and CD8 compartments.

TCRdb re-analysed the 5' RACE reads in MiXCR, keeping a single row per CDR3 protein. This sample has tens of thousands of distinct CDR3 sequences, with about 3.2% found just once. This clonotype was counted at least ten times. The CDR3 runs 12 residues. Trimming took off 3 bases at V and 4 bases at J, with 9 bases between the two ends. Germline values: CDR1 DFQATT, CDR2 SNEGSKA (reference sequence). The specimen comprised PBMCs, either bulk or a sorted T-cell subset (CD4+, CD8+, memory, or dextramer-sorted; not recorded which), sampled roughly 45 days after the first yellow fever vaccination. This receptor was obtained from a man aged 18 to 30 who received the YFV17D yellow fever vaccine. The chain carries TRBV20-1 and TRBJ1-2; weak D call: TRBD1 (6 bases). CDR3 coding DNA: TGCAGTGCTAGGGCGGACAGCTATGGCTACACCTTC. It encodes CSARADSYGYTF.